This T cell receptor (beta chain) appears in the sequencing data of a study of early T cells in non-severe SARS-CoV-2 infection. TCRdb used MiXCR to reprocess the 5' RACE reads, holding one entry per CDR3 protein. This sample yields 30,000 or so distinct CDR3 sequences, of which 5.3% are seen a single time; 4.5% belongs to the top ten. The length of the CDR3 is 13 residues. The V and J ends lost 1 base and 2 bases, in that order; junction bases with no gene match: 1. The V gene's germline CDR1 is DFQATT and CDR2 SNEGSKA (reference sequence). This clonotype has ten or more counts. Sequencing input: whole blood. The chain links TRBV20-1 to TRBJ1-2; 7 bases align to TRBD1. This TCR derives from an adult who was a healthcare worker with PCR-confirmed SARS-CoV-2 infection or an uninfected control (not recorded which). CDR3 sequence (DNA): TGCAGTGCTAGAGGACAGGGAAACTATGGCTACACCTTC. This codes for CSARGQGNYGYTF.